A single sample is the source of the 29 T cell receptor beta chains below, sequenced in a study of OX40 agonist ivuxolimab in advanced cancers. Sequencing used immunoSEQ multiplex PCR; TCRdb keeps in-frame clones, though not all of them. The sample records fewer than 100,000 clones, approximately 80% being singletons. Sequencing was performed on CD4+ or CD8+ T cells sorted from blood, taken in a trial of the OX40 agonist ivuxolimab. All receptors come from an adult with an advanced solid tumor such as melanoma, head and neck, liver or kidney cancer.

This clone was recorded only once. The V gene is TRBV5-1, the J gene TRBJ2-1, with 7 bases matching TRBD1. CDR3 length: 15 residues. Germline lookup yields CDR1 SGHRS and CDR2 YFSETQ. Trimming took 4 bases from V and 4 from J; bases not matched to a gene: 8. CDR3 region: CASSPGGVGYNEQFF. The CDR3, as DNA: TGCGCCAGCAGCCCAGGGGGAGTAGGGTACAATGAGCAGTTCTTC.

In this sample, this clone turned up a few times. The gene calls are TRBV2 and TRBJ1-5, with TRBD1 as a possible D gene (6 bases). Germline CDR1 reads SNHLY; CDR2 reads FYNNEI. Trimming left V 7 bases short and J 4 bases short, with 17 bases between. The CDR3 runs to 15 residues. The CDR3: CASTKDRFRNQPQHF. CDR3 sequence (DNA): TGTGCCAGCACTAAAGACAGGTTTCGGAATCAGCCCCAGCATTTT. Full variable domain (missing parts from reference TRBV2 and TRBJ1-5): EPEVTQTPSHQVTQMGQEVILRCVPISNHLYFYWYRQILGQKVEFLVSFYNNEISEKSEIFDDQFSVERPDGSNFTLKIRSTKLEDSAMYFCASTKDRFRNQPQHFGDGTRLSIL.

This rearrangement joins TRBV28 to TRBJ1-5; tentative D call: TRBD1 (5 bases). The V and J ends lost 6 bases and 2 bases respectively, with 26 bases between them. The CDR3 totals 19 residues. Germline CDR1 reads MDHEN; CDR2 reads SYDVKM. As DNA, the CDR3 is TGTGCCAGCAGCAATCACAACGCAGGGCGGGGAGTACGCAATCAGCCCCAGCATTTT. This encodes CASSNHNAGRGVRNQPQHF.

V and J are TRBV28 and TRBJ1-1; TRBD1 might be the D (5 bases). The CDR3 covers 14 residues. The germline gives CDR1 MDHEN, CDR2 SYDVKM. Between the trimmed V and J ends, which lost 7 bases and 4 bases, there was a span of 16 bases. CDR3 in amino acids: CASIFQGVATEAFF. CDR3 DNA sequence: TGTGCCAGCATTTTCCAGGGAGTAGCCACTGAAGCTTTCTTT.

The chain combines TRBV18 with TRBJ1-1; D remains unclear. V shed 2 bases and J shed 1 base, with 8 bases lying between them. There are 14 residues in the CDR3. Per germline, CDR1 KGHSH and CDR2 LQKENI. CDR3 region: CASSPVTANTEAFF. In nucleotides, the CDR3 is TGTGCCAGCTCACCAGTCACCGCGAACACTGAAGCTTTCTTT.

V gene TRBV10-3 combines with J gene TRBJ1-2, with TRBD1 identical over 10 bases. There are 16 residues in the CDR3. CDR1 ENHRY and CDR2 SYGVKD come from the germline V gene. J lost 5 bases, V lost 3 bases, and 9 bases had no gene match. The CDR3, as DNA: TGTGCCATCAGTGATATATGGGACAGGGGAACATATGGCTACACCTTC. This codes for CAISDIWDRGTYGYTF.

The chain has TRBV11-2 and TRBJ2-7; a weak D match, TRBD2 (6 bases). The V and J ends lost 4 bases and 4 bases respectively, with 11 bases between them. The germline CDR1 and CDR2 sequences are SGHAT and FQNNGV. The CDR3 covers 13 residues. Here the CDR3 reads CASSSHGGYEQYV. In DNA, the CDR3 is TGTGCCAGCAGCTCCCATGGGGGGTACGAGCAGTACGTC.

This clone has only a few counts. The chain couples TRBV6-6 to TRBJ1-1; tentatively, D is TRBD1 (5 bases). The CDR3 consists of 13 residues. Trimming left V 7 bases short and J 4 bases short, with 13 bases between. Germline V gene lookup returns CDR1 MNHNY and CDR2 SVGAGI (reference sequence). The CDR3 region has the DNA TGTGCCAGCATTGATCGCGGGGCCACTGAAGCTTTCTTT. This translates into CASIDRGATEAFF.

The genes are TRBV7-8 and TRBJ1-4; D is unclear. The V gene's germline CDR1 is SGHVS and CDR2 FQNEAQ. Trimming pared 8 bases from V and 7 bases from J, leaving 11 bases between. CDR3 length: 12 amino acids. The CDR3 nucleotides read TGTGCCAGCTCCTTAGGGCCTGAAAAACTGTTTTTT. Translating gives CASSLGPEKLFF.

The chain joins TRBV28 to TRBJ2-5, with TRBD1 matching 8 bases. Trimming took 6 bases from V and 5 from J; bases not matched to a gene: 23. The germline V gene has CDR1 MDHEN and CDR2 SYDVKM. The CDR3 has 19 amino acids. CDR3 nucleotide sequence: TGTGCCAGCAGGCCGTTTCGGGACAGGACTAACCCCGGACGGGAGACCCAGTACTTC. This translates into CASRPFRDRTNPGRETQYF.

The CDR3 region has the DNA TGTGCCAGCAGCGTAGAGGGAGAGGGAGGCACGCAGTATTTT. Its protein is CASSVEGEGGTQYF. The J gene is TRBJ2-3, the V gene TRBV9; perhaps TRBD2 as D (6 bases). The CDR3 sequence is 14 residues long. V was clipped by 0 bases and J by 9 bases, with 14 bases between them. CDR1 and CDR2 (germline): SGDLS, YYNGEE. The full variable domain, rest sourced from reference TRBV9 and TRBJ2-3, is DSGVTQTPKHLITATGQRVTLRCSPRSGDLSVYWYQQSLDQGLQFLIQYYNGEERAKGNILERFSAQQFPDLHSELNLSSLELGDSALYFCASSVEGEGGTQYFGPGTRLTVL.

The gene calls are TRBV6-5 and TRBJ1-3; D is perhaps TRBD1 (5 bases). V was cut by 4 bases and J by 4 bases, with 8 bases left in between. Germline assignment: CDR1 MNHEY and CDR2 SVGAGI. The CDR3 spans 13 residues. The CDR3 nucleotides are TGTGCCAGCAGTTTCAGGACAGGAAACACCATATATTTT. Protein: CASSFRTGNTIYF.

The rearrangement joins TRBV11-2 to TRBJ1-1, with 7 bases lining up with TRBD1. V was pared by 0 bases and J by 5 bases, with 3 bases of the junction left unmatched. The CDR3 covers 14 residues. Germline assignment: CDR1 SGHAT and CDR2 FQNNGV. CDR3 nucleotide sequence: TGTGCCAGCAGCTTAGACAGGGACAGTACTGAAGCTTTCTTT. Encoded protein: CASSLDRDSTEAFF. The whole variable domain, remainder taken from reference TRBV11-2 and TRBJ1-1, is EAGVAQSPRYKIIEKRQSVAFWCNPISGHATLYWYQQILGQGPKLLIQFQNNGVVDDSQLPKDRFSAERLKGVDSTLKIQPAKLEDSAVYLCASSLDRDSTEAFFGQGTRLTVV.

The gene calls are TRBV5-5 and TRBJ1-6; D call uncertain. The germline CDR1 and CDR2 sequences are SGHKS and YYEKEE (reference sequence). This CDR3 spans 13 amino acids. V lost 4 bases and J 9 bases, leaving 11 bases between the germline ends. In nucleotides, the CDR3 is TGTGCCAGCAGCAATGTTATCAGTTCACCCCTCCACTTT. It specifies CASSNVISSPLHF.

The gene calls are TRBV27 and TRBJ2-5; D is ambiguous. Germline lookup yields CDR1 MNHEY and CDR2 SMNVEV (reference sequence). The CDR3 totals 14 residues. Trimming cost V 0 bases and J 9 bases, with 14 bases left between them. The CDR3 sequence: CASSLSGSPAPQYF. The CDR3 coding sequence is TGTGCCAGCAGTTTATCGGGCAGCCCCGCTCCCCAGTACTTC.

The J gene is TRBJ1-1, the V gene TRBV27; maybe TRBD1 (5 bases). Germline loops: CDR1 MNHEY, CDR2 SMNVEV (reference sequence). Trimming stripped 3 bases from V and 1 base from J, with 6 bases between. This CDR3 contains 13 residues. CDR3 protein: CASSLGPNTEAFF. The CDR3 DNA follows: TGTGCCAGCAGTTTGGGACCGAACACTGAAGCTTTCTTT.

The rearrangement links TRBV7-8 to TRBJ2-1; D gene unclear. Germline V lookup: CDR1 SGHVS, CDR2 FQNEAQ. Trimming took 4 bases from V and 10 from J, leaving 8 bases between them. CDR3 size: 11 residues. The CDR3: CASSSRWEQFF. In DNA, the CDR3 is TGTGCCAGCAGCTCTCGTTGGGAGCAGTTCTTC.

This clone was seen only once. The genes are TRBV28 and TRBJ1-2; 9 bases line up with TRBD1. Germline CDR1 and CDR2: MDHEN and SYDVKM. J was trimmed by 8 bases and V by 1 base; bases with no gene match: 2. This CDR3 contains 13 residues. DNA of the CDR3: TGTGCCAGCAGTTTATCAGGGACAGGGGGCTACACCTTC. Translating gives CASSLSGTGGYTF.

The chain uses TRBV27 and TRBJ1-1; D not certain. This CDR3 spans 13 amino acids. Germline CDR1 is MNHEY and CDR2 is SMNVEV (reference sequence). V gave up 7 bases and J gave up 11 bases, with 20 bases separating them. The CDR3 bases are TGTGCCAGCACGGCTACTACTATAGGACGTGCTTTCTTT. Amino acid sequence: CASTATTIGRAFF.

The rearrangement joins TRBV5-1 to TRBJ1-1; no definite D call. Trimming stripped 4 bases from V and 1 base from J, with 11 bases between. The CDR3 runs 14 residues. Germline CDR1 reads SGHRS; CDR2 reads YFSETQ. The CDR3 bases are TGCGCCAGCAGCCCCGCCGCAGGGAACACTGAAGCTTTCTTT. This translates into CASSPAAGNTEAFF.

The chain employs TRBV4-1 and TRBJ2-1, with a possible D match to TRBD1 (5 bases). There are 14 residues in the CDR3. The germline CDR1 and CDR2 sequences are MGHRA and YSYEKL. Trimming shortened V by 0 bases and J by 6 bases, and 9 bases separated the two germline ends. In DNA, the CDR3 is TGCGCCAGCAGCCAAGATGACAGACGCAATGAGCAGTTCTTC. Translated: CASSQDDRRNEQFF.

The chain links TRBV7-6 to TRBJ2-3; D is perhaps TRBD2 (5 bases). Per the germline V gene, CDR1 is SGHVS and CDR2 is FNYEAQ. The CDR3 is 15 amino acids. Trimming took off 4 bases at V and 2 bases at J, with 13 bases between the two ends. The CDR3 sequence: CASSSNGLLTDTQYF. The CDR3 nucleotides are TGTGCCAGCAGCTCCAACGGACTCCTCACAGATACGCAGTATTTT.

The chain links TRBV5-4 to TRBJ2-1, with a weak D call TRBD2 (5 bases). This CDR3 contains 14 residues. Germline CDR1 is SGHNT and CDR2 is YYREEE (reference sequence). Trimming cost V 1 base and J 3 bases, with 8 bases left between them. The CDR3, as DNA: TGTGCCAGCAGCTTGCAACTAGTCTACAATGAGCAGTTCTTC. Translating it yields CASSLQLVYNEQFF. The whole variable domain, filled in from reference TRBV5-4 and TRBJ2-1, reads ETGVTQSPTHLIKTRGQQVTLRCSSQSGHNTVSWYQQALGQGPQFIFQYYREEENGRGNFPPRFSGLQFPNYSSELNVNALELDDSALYLCASSLQLVYNEQFFGPGTRLTVL.

V is TRBV29-1 and J is TRBJ2-7; 8 bases fit TRBD1. V lost 6 bases, J lost 5 bases, and 6 bases stayed unmatched. The CDR3 extends over 12 amino acids. CDR1 and CDR2 from the germline V gene are SQVTM and ANQGSEA. The CDR3 nucleotides are TGCAGCGTAGCAGGGGGCGGGAACGAGCAGTACTTC. This sequence encodes CSVAGGGNEQYF.

The genes are TRBV28 and TRBJ1-1, with 10 bases matching TRBD1. Per the germline V gene, CDR1 is MDHEN and CDR2 is SYDVKM. The CDR3 has 14 amino acids. V dropped 6 bases and J dropped 6; count of bases not matched to a gene: 7. This CDR3 is CASSLLDRGAEAFF. For the CDR3, the DNA is TGTGCCAGCAGCCTCCTGGACAGGGGGGCTGAAGCTTTCTTT.

This clone occurred a few times. The chain has TRBV5-3 and TRBJ1-5, with D uncertain. TRBV5-3 is an ORF for which the function is uncertain. The CDR3 has 15 amino acids. V shed 3 bases and J shed 1 base, with 11 bases lying between them. The CDR3 region is CARSWRPRSNQPQHF. The CDR3 DNA is TGTGCCAGAAGCTGGCGACCGAGAAGCAATCAGCCCCAGCATTTT.

The chain carries TRBV28 and TRBJ1-5, with TRBD1 identical over 7 bases. From germline, CDR1 is MDHEN and CDR2 SYDVKM. This CDR3 has 11 amino acids. Trimming took 3 bases from V and 13 from J; bases not matched to a gene: 3. The CDR3 nucleotides are TGTGCCAGCAGTTTGGGCAGGGGGCAGCATTTT. It encodes CASSLGRGQHF. Supplemented by reference TRBV28 and TRBJ1-5, the full variable domain reads DVKVTQSSRYLVKRTGEKVFLECVQDMDHENMFWYRQDPGLGLRLIYFSYDVKMKEKGDIPEGYSVSREKKERFSLILESASTNQTSMYLCASSLGRGQHFGDGTRLSIL.

The rearrangement uses TRBV10-3 and TRBJ2-7; D gene ambiguous. V lost 6 bases and J lost 0, with 12 bases in between. Germline loops: CDR1 ENHRY, CDR2 SYGVKD. The CDR3 totals 14 residues. CDR3 amino acids: CAIRAGSSSYEQYF. In DNA form, the CDR3 reads TGTGCCATCAGGGCCGGTAGCAGCTCCTACGAGCAGTACTTC.

This clone occurred a few times. The V call is TRBV9, the J call TRBJ1-2; D uncertain. Trimming removed 1 base from V and 4 bases from J, with 14 bases in between. Germline V lookup: CDR1 SGDLS, CDR2 YYNGEE. The CDR3 has 15 amino acids. The CDR3 DNA follows: TGTGCCAGCAGCGTATCCCCATTGAGCGGCTATGGCTACACCTTC. Protein: CASSVSPLSGYGYTF.